What follows are 26 T cell receptor beta chains derived from one specimen sequenced in a study of blood T cell repertoires in COVID-19. Method: immunoSEQ multiplex PCR; TCRdb's copy keeps in-frame clones and lacks some. The sample has tens of thousands of clones, 85% seen once. The specimen was peripheral blood. The receptors shown here come from a human donor with acute or convalescent COVID-19. The donor label of this sample is uncertain.

The genes are TRBV29-1 and TRBJ2-7; TRBD2 might be the D (5 bases). With 6 bases removed from V and 5 bases from J, the gap between germline ends came to 11 bases. The germline CDR1 and CDR2 sequences are SQVTM and ANQGSEA. CDR3 size: 11 residues. The CDR3 DNA sequence: TGCAGCGTCCGGACGGGGAACGAGCAGTACTTC. Translation gives CSVRTGNEQYF.

V is TRBV6-6 and J is TRBJ2-2; D is ambiguous. V was shortened by 6 bases and J by 7 bases, with 9 bases between the two germline ends. Germline V gene lookup returns CDR1 MNHNY and CDR2 SVGAGI (reference sequence). The length of the CDR3 is 12 residues. The CDR3 region is CASRTPNGELFF. The DNA of the CDR3 is TGTGCCAGCAGAACCCCTAACGGGGAGCTGTTTTTT.

This clone was recorded once. J is TRBJ1-5 and V is TRBV3-1 (or the pseudogene TRBV3-2); D may be TRBD1 (5 bases). The CDR3 contains 15 residues. Germline loops: CDR1 LGHDT, CDR2 YNNKEL (reference sequence). V lost 2 bases and J lost 6, with 14 bases in between. CDR3 in amino acids: CASSQMGGGGQPQHF. The CDR3 DNA reads as TGTGCCAGCAGCCAAATGGGGGGGGGAGGTCAGCCCCAGCATTTT.

V and J are TRBV5-1 and TRBJ2-2; 7 nucleotides align to TRBD2. The CDR3 length is 14 residues. CDR1 and CDR2 from the germline V gene are SGHRS and YFSETQ. V dropped 3 bases and J dropped 3; count of bases not matched to a gene: 2. CDR3 nucleotides: TGCGCCAGCAGCTGGGGAGGGGACACCGGGGAGCTGTTTTTT. Translating it yields CASSWGGDTGELFF. Full variable domain (remainder filled in from reference TRBV5-1 and TRBJ2-2): KAGVTQTPRYLIKTRGQQVTLSCSPISGHRSVSWYQQTPGQGLQFLFEYFSETQRNKGNFPGRFSGRQFSNSRSEMNVSTLELGDSALYLCASSWGGDTGELFFGEGSRLTVL.

The chain is built from TRBV28 and TRBJ2-1; TRBD1 might be the D (6 bases). The V gene's germline CDR1 is MDHEN and CDR2 SYDVKM. V was shortened by 6 bases and J by 7 bases, with 19 bases between the two germline ends. The CDR3 is 15 amino acids. CDR3 DNA sequence: TGTGCCAGCAGACCCGATGGGGGCCCCAGGAATGAGCAGTTCTTC. This gives the protein CASRPDGGPRNEQFF.

The rearrangement links TRBV4-2 to TRBJ2-1, with TRBD2 matching 8 bases. Germline V gene lookup returns CDR1 LGHNA and CDR2 YNFKEQ. V shed 1 base, J shed 8 bases, and the junction held 7 bases outside the gene matches. The CDR3 is 15 amino acids. The CDR3 is CASSQGQAGVDEQFF. The CDR3 DNA is TGTGCCAGCAGCCAAGGGCAAGCGGGGGTAGATGAGCAGTTCTTC.

This clone has just a few counts. This chain links TRBV12-3 or TRBV12-4 with TRBJ1-2, with unresolved D. CDR3 length: 13 amino acids. V was shortened by 0 bases and J by 5 bases, with 7 bases between the two germline ends. The CDR3 sequence: CASSLAQVYGYTF. CDR3 coding DNA: TGTGCCAGCAGTTTAGCGCAGGTGTATGGCTACACCTTC.

The V gene is TRBV7-8, the J gene TRBJ2-3; 8 nucleotides match TRBD2. Trimming at V came to 8 bases and at J to 3 bases, leaving 7 bases not matched to a gene. CDR1 SGHVS and CDR2 FQNEAQ come from the germline V gene. The CDR3 spans 14 residues. The CDR3 loop is CASARGATTDTQYF. The CDR3 nucleotides read TGTGCCAGCGCGCGGGGGGCGACGACAGATACGCAGTATTTT.

The chain is built from TRBV19 and TRBJ2-7; 7 bases map to TRBD1. The CDR3 extends over 14 amino acids. Germline CDR1 is LNHDA and CDR2 is SQIVND (reference sequence). J lost 4 bases, V lost 4 bases, and 7 bases had no gene match. CDR3 sequence (DNA): TGTGCCAGTAGTAAGACAGGGAGTGGGTACGAGCAGTACTTC. It is translated as CASSKTGSGYEQYF.

V is TRBV9 and J is TRBJ1-2; TRBD1 matches 8 bases. CDR3 length equals 15 residues. The V segment lost 0 bases and the J segment 0 bases; nucleotides outside the gene matches: 1. The germline CDR1 and CDR2 sequences are SGDLS and YYNGEE. The CDR3 DNA reads TGTGCCAGCAGCGTAGAGGGACAGGCTAACTATGGCTACACCTTC. Its translation: CASSVEGQANYGYTF.

The chain joins TRBV29-1 to TRBJ1-1, with 11 nucleotides matching TRBD1. The CDR3 loop spans 16 amino acids. Germline V gene sequence: CDR1 SQVTM, CDR2 ANQGSEA. V lost 5 bases to trimming and J lost 4 bases; unmatched junction nucleotides: 12. The CDR3 sequence: CSVLQWTGGRATEAFF. The CDR3 nucleotides read TGCAGCGTTCTCCAATGGACAGGGGGCAGGGCCACTGAAGCTTTCTTT.

This chain connects TRBV7-2 to TRBJ1-4; no definite D call. CDR1 SGHTA and CDR2 FQGNSA come from the germline V gene. V lost 3 bases and J lost 0, with 8 bases in between. This CDR3 region has 15 residues. CDR3 residues: CASSLGGSTNEKLFF. The CDR3 region has the DNA TGTGCCAGCAGCTTGGGAGGGTCAACTAATGAAAAACTGTTTTTT.

The rearrangement uses TRBV12-5 and TRBJ2-6; D possibly corresponds to TRBD2 (6 bases). The V end was cut by 4 bases, the J end by 2 bases, with 12 bases between. CDR3 length equals 16 residues. Germline lookup yields CDR1 LGHNT and CDR2 FRNRAP. This CDR3 reads CASGSLSGPGANVLTF. As DNA, the CDR3 is TGTGCTAGTGGTTCATTAAGCGGGCCTGGGGCCAACGTCCTGACTTTC.

The gene calls are TRBV18 and TRBJ1-2; TRBD1 matches 8 bases. This CDR3 is built from 15 residues. Germline V gives CDR1 KGHSH, CDR2 LQKENI. Trimming cost V 3 bases and J 5 bases; bases outside gene matches: 8. CDR3 bases: TGTGCCAGCTCACCCGGACAGGGTGTTCGGTATGGCTACACCTTC. Amino acids: CASSPGQGVRYGYTF.

The V gene is TRBV3-1 (or the pseudogene TRBV3-2), the J gene TRBJ1-2, with D unclear. V lost 4 bases and J 0 bases, leaving 12 bases between the germline ends. The CDR3 totals 15 residues. Germline V gives CDR1 LGHDT, CDR2 YNNKEL (reference sequence). Here the CDR3 reads CASSLTEGANYGYTF. The CDR3 nucleotides read TGTGCCAGCAGCCTTACGGAGGGAGCTAACTATGGCTACACCTTC.

The rearrangement links TRBV4-1 to TRBJ2-2, with no clear D. Trimming removed 0 bases at V and 1 base at J, with 12 bases between. CDR1 and CDR2 from the germline V gene are MGHRA and YSYEKL. This CDR3 region has 17 residues. Here the CDR3 reads CASSQDQAFLNTGELFF. In DNA form, the CDR3 reads TGCGCCAGCAGCCAAGATCAGGCGTTTTTGAACACCGGGGAGCTGTTTTTT.

This sequence joins TRBV10-3 and TRBJ1-3; 7 nucleotides agree with TRBD1. CDR3 length: 15 amino acids. With V trimmed by 10 bases and J by 0 bases, 9 bases remained unmatched. CDR1 ENHRY and CDR2 SYGVKD come from the germline V gene. CDR3: CATTGQLNSGNTIYF. The DNA for the CDR3 is TGTGCCACAACGGGACAGCTTAACTCTGGAAACACCATATATTTT.

V and J are TRBV12-3 or TRBV12-4 and TRBJ1-1; D may be TRBD1 (6 bases). V was clipped by 6 bases and J by 11 bases, with 13 bases between them. CDR3 length equals 11 residues. The CDR3 loop reads CASRSTGSAFF. In DNA form, the CDR3 reads TGTGCCAGCAGATCCACAGGGAGTGCTTTCTTT.

The chain recombines TRBV11-1 with TRBJ2-7; TRBD2 matches at 13 bases. The CDR3 runs to 15 residues. Losses at the gene ends were 5 bases for V and 0 bases for J; bases not matched to a gene: 1. CDR1 and CDR2 from the germline V gene are SGHAT and FQDESV (reference sequence). The CDR3 sequence is CASSRTSGSSYEQYF. CDR3 sequence (DNA): TGTGCCAGCAGCCGGACTAGCGGGAGCTCCTACGAGCAGTACTTC.

CDR3 protein: CASSLGRSNQPQHF. The CDR3, as DNA: TGTGCCAGCAGCTTAGGGCGGAGCAATCAGCCCCAGCATTTT. The J gene is TRBJ1-5, the V gene TRBV7-2, with D uncertain. CDR1 and CDR2 from the germline V gene are SGHTA and FQGNSA. The CDR3 runs to 14 residues. The V end lost 1 base, the J end lost 1 base, and 5 bases lay between the germline ends.

The V and J genes are TRBV9 and TRBJ2-1; 10 nucleotides align to TRBD2. This CDR3 has 16 amino acids. The V gene's germline CDR1 is SGDLS and CDR2 YYNGEE. V lost 0 bases and J lost 8; bases outside the gene matches: 8. CDR3 sequence reads: CASSVGSSGSEYEQFF. Here the CDR3 DNA reads TGTGCCAGCAGCGTAGGGTCTAGCGGGAGCGAGTATGAGCAGTTCTTC.

The chain carries TRBV7-8 and TRBJ2-5; TRBD1 is a possible D gene (6 bases). Trimming stripped 5 bases from V and 3 bases from J, with 10 bases between. There are 13 residues in the CDR3. Germline V lookup: CDR1 SGHVS, CDR2 FQNEAQ. DNA of the CDR3: TGTGCCAGCAGCCGGGGACACGAAGAGACCCAGTACTTC. As protein: CASSRGHEETQYF.

This chain uses TRBV30 with TRBJ2-1, with 11 bases identical to TRBD2. Trimming removed 5 bases from V and 8 bases from J; junction bases left unmatched: 11. Looked up from germline, CDR1 is GTSNPN and CDR2 is SVGIG (reference sequence). This CDR3 region has 15 residues. The CDR3 region has the DNA TGTGCCTGGTGCCTAGCGGGAGGCCTGGGTTATGAGCAGTTCTTC. It encodes CAWCLAGGLGYEQFF.

DNA of the CDR3: TGTGCCAGCAGTTTGTACCAGGGCACCTCTGGGGCCAACGTCCTGACTTTC. Translated, it gives CASSLYQGTSGANVLTF. The gene calls are TRBV27 and TRBJ2-6; D may be TRBD1 (5 bases). The germline V gene has CDR1 MNHEY and CDR2 SMNVEV (reference sequence). The CDR3 length is 17 residues. V lost 3 bases and J 0 bases, leaving 12 bases between the germline ends.

This clone has only a few counts. V gene TRBV5-4 combines with J gene TRBJ1-2; tentatively, D is TRBD1 (6 bases). Trimming removed 6 bases from V and 7 bases from J, with 22 bases in between. The CDR3 is 15 amino acids. The germline V gene encodes CDR1 SGHNT and CDR2 YYREEE (reference sequence). CDR3 in DNA: TGTGCCAGCACGCGCAATAGGGGGGGAGAGGGTGGCTACACCTTC. This sequence encodes CASTRNRGGEGGYTF.

The table lists this clone with a few counts. CDR3 amino acids: CASSRSGQLNSPLHF. The CDR3 nucleotides are TGTGCCAGCTCACGATCGGGACAGCTTAATTCACCCCTCCACTTT. The rearrangement uses TRBV18 and TRBJ1-6; 7 bases align to TRBD1. The germline V gene encodes CDR1 KGHSH and CDR2 LQKENI. This CDR3 region has 15 residues. J was trimmed by 6 bases and V by 4 bases; bases with no gene match: 6.